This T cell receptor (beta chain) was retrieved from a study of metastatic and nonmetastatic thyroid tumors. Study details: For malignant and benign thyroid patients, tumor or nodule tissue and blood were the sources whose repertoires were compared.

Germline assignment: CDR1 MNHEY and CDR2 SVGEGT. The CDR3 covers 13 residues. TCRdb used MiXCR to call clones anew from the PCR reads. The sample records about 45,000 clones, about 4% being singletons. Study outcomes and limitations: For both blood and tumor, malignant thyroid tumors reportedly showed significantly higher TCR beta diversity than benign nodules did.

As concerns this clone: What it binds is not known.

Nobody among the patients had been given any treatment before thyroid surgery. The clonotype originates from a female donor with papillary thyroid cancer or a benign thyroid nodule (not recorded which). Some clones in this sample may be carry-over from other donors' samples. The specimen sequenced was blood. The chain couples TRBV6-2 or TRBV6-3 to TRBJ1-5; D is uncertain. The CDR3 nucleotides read TGTGCGTCTCAGTGGTGGGGTGGTCAGCCCCAGCATTTT. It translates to CASQWWGGQPQHF.